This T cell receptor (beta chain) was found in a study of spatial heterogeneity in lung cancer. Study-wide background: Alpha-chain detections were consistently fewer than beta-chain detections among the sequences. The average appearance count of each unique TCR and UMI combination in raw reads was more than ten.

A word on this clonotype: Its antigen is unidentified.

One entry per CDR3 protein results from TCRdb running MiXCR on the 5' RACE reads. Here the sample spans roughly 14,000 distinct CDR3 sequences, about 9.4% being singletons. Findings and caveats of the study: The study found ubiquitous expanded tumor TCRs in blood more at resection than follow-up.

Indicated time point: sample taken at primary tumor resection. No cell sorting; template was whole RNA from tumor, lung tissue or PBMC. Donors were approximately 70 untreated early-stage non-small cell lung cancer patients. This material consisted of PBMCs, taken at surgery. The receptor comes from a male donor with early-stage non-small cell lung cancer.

The CDR3 DNA reads as TGTGCCAGCAGCGGAAGGGGCTACGAGCAGTACTTC. It encodes CASSGRGYEQYF. The V gene is TRBV7-2, the J gene TRBJ2-7; TRBD1 is a possible D gene (5 bases). CDR1 is SGHTA and CDR2 is FQGNSA in the germline V gene. The CDR3 is made up of 12 amino acids. V was shortened by 5 bases and J by 3 bases, with 8 bases between the two germline ends.